The rows below give T cell receptor beta chains drawn from one sample of a study of cytomegalovirus exposure and HLA in healthy donors. Profiled with immunoSEQ multiplex PCR; TCRdb holds only in-frame clones, not every one. The sample consists of 120,000 or so clones, almost 90% of them appearing once. The sample comprised PBMCs. The receptor set was obtained from a man aged 30 to 45 in good health and CMV-seronegative. Both conserved end residues are part of each CDR3. The order of the fields is clone size, J gene, D gene, V gene, CDR3 DNA, CDR3 protein. D genes are given only for firm matches. The listing skips clone size in some rows; elsewhere it reads once, few, many or a size class.

few TRBJ2-7 . TRBV6-5 TGTGCCAGCAGTTACTCGTTAGCGGACTCCACCTACGAGCAGTACTTC CASSYSLADSTYEQYF
. TRBJ1-1 . TRBV4-2 TGTGCCAGCAGCCAAGCCGGGACACTGAACACTGAAGCTTTCTTT CASSQAGTLNTEAFF
once TRBJ2-3 . TRBV7-7 TGTGCCAGCAGCTTAGGGATACAGGCCGGTTTGGGAGATACGCAGTATTTT CASSLGIQAGLGDTQYF
. TRBJ1-1 . TRBV19 TGTGCCAGTAGTCGGAGGAGGGACACTGAAGCTTTCTTT CASSRRRDTEAFF
once TRBJ1-1 . TRBV7-9 TGTGCCAGCTGGGGTGGAGGGGAGGGAAACACTGAAGCTTTCTTT CASWGGGEGNTEAFF
few TRBJ2-5 . TRBV11-3 TGTGCCAGCAGCCGGGGTCTAGAGACCCAGTACTTC CASSRGLETQYF
. TRBJ2-1 TRBD1 TRBV27 TGTGCCAGCAGAGCGTGGGGACAGGGAAACAATGAGCAGTTCTTC CASRAWGQGNNEQFF
. TRBJ2-1 TRBD2 TRBV9 TGTGCCAGCAGCTCTCTAGCGGGACCTTACAATGAGCAGTTCTTC CASSSLAGPYNEQFF
. TRBJ2-1 TRBD2 TRBV9 TGTGCCAGCAGCGTAAGCGGGAGAACCAATGAGCAGTTCTTC CASSVSGRTNEQFF
. TRBJ2-7 . TRBV5-1 TGCGCCAGCAGCTTGGACTGGGGGCTGGCGTCCTACGAGCAGTACTTC CASSLDWGLASYEQYF
. TRBJ1-1 . TRBV7-2 TGTGCCAGCAGCTCCACGCAGGGGAACAAAGCTTTCTTT CASSSTQGNKAFF
. TRBJ1-2 . TRBV2 TGTGCCAGCAGTTTACAAGGGGGTAACTATGGCTACACCTTC CASSLQGGNYGYTF
. TRBJ2-3 TRBD2 TRBV7-2 TGTGCCAGCAGCTTAGTCTTTGGGCTAGCGGGAGATTTT CASSLVFGLAGDF
few TRBJ1-2 . TRBV11-2 TGTGCCAGCAGCTTAGGGGGCAACTATGGCTACACCTTC CASSLGGNYGYTF
. TRBJ2-3 TRBD2 TRBV10-2 TGCGCCAGCAAGACTCCTAGCGGGAGTATATCGGATACGCAGTATTTT CASKTPSGSISDTQYF
. TRBJ1-6 . TRBV7-2 TGTGCCAGCAGCTTAGTTGGCGGCAGCGGATCACCCCTCCACTTT CASSLVGGSGSPLHF
. TRBJ2-5 . TRBV6-1 TGTGCCAGCTGTTTAGGCGGGAAGGGGCAAGAGACCCAGTACTTC CASCLGGKGQETQYF
. TRBJ1-2 . TRBV6-1 TGTGCCAGCAGTGAAAATCTCGACAGATATGGCTACACCTTC CASSENLDRYGYTF
. TRBJ2-2 . TRBV12-5 TGTGCTAGTGGTTTGGTCTCCGCCGGGGAGCTGTTTTTT CASGLVSAGELFF
. TRBJ1-2 . TRBV4-1 TGCGCCAGCAGCCAAGATGAGGGAGGCTATGGCTACACCTTC CASSQDEGGYGYTF
. TRBJ1-2 TRBD1 TRBV5-1 TGCGCCAGCAGCTTGGGACAGGGTCTGGAAGGCTACACCTTC CASSLGQGLEGYTF
. TRBJ2-7 . TRBV6-6 TGTGCCAGCAGTTACGACGGGACACACGAGCAGTACTTC CASSYDGTHEQYF
. TRBJ1-2 TRBD1 TRBV30 TGTGCCTACGCAGGGGGGAGTAACTATGGCTACACCTTC CAYAGGSNYGYTF
. TRBJ1-5 TRBD1 TRBV30 TGTGCCTGGGGCACACAGGGGTCTCCGAATCAGCCCCAGCATTTT CAWGTQGSPNQPQHF
. TRBJ2-2 TRBD1 TRBV5-1 TGCGCCAGCAGCTCCCGGGACAGCGCGAACACCGGGGAGCTGTTTTTT CASSSRDSANTGELFF
. TRBJ1-1 . TRBV6-1 TGTGCCAGCAGTGAGATCCCAGGGCATACGAACACTGAAGCTTTCTTT CASSEIPGHTNTEAFF
. TRBJ1-1 . TRBV18 TGTGCCAGCTCACCAGCCCAGGGGAAGACTGAAGCTTTCTTT CASSPAQGKTEAFF
. TRBJ2-1 . TRBV30 TGTGCCTGGAAAGAGGACTCCTACAATGAGCAGTTCTTC CAWKEDSYNEQFF
. TRBJ2-7 TRBD1 TRBV10-3 TGTGCCATCAGCGGCCGGGACAGGGAGAACGAGCAGTACTTC CAISGRDRENEQYF
. TRBJ1-1 . TRBV14 TGTGCCAGCAAGCGGACAGTTATGAACACTGAAGCTTTCTTT CASKRTVMNTEAFF
. TRBJ2-7 . TRBV13 TGTGCCAGCAGCCGTCGAGCGGTCTCCTACGAGCAGTACTTC CASSRRAVSYEQYF
. TRBJ2-3 . TRBV5-6 TGTGCCAGCAGCGGGTTAGGGGGGGCCACAGATACGCAGTATTTT CASSGLGGATDTQYF
. TRBJ1-2 TRBD1 TRBV5-1 TGCGCCAGCAGCTTAAATCCGGGACAGGGGACCTATGGCTACACCTTC CASSLNPGQGTYGYTF
. TRBJ2-1 TRBD2 TRBV27 TGTGCCAGCACCGTGACATCGGCGGGACTAGCCGAGCAGTTCTTC CASTVTSAGLAEQFF
few TRBJ1-5 TRBD1 TRBV10-3 TGTGCCATCAGTGCGGACAGGGTCAATCAGCCCCAGCATTTT CAISADRVNQPQHF
. TRBJ2-5 . TRBV27 TGTGCCAGCAGTTTACCGAGTGGGACCCAGTACTTC CASSLPSGTQYF
. TRBJ1-2 . TRBV7-9 TGTGCCAGCAGCTTAGAAGGAGGGTCAAACTATGGCTACACCTTC CASSLEGGSNYGYTF
. TRBJ2-1 . TRBV6-5 TGTGCCAGCAGTTATTGGGCAGGGGAGTACAATGAGCAGTTCTTC CASSYWAGEYNEQFF
few TRBJ1-5 . TRBV6-1 TGTGCCAGCAGTGAACTCCCCCCGGGGGGCCAGCCCCAGCATTTT CASSELPPGGQPQHF
. TRBJ1-5 . TRBV5-6 TGTGCCAGCAGCTCGGACAGAAATCAGCCCCAGCATTTT CASSSDRNQPQHF
. TRBJ2-3 . TRBV7-2 TGTGCCAGCAGCTTTTGGAGCAACGGTGGCACAGATACGCAGTATTTT CASSFWSNGGTDTQYF
. TRBJ1-1 . TRBV2 TGTGCCAGCGCGCGTCTCCCAGGGGTCGACACTGAAGCTTTCTTT CASARLPGVDTEAFF
. TRBJ2-7 . TRBV5-5 TGTGCCAGCAGCCTTTATAACTACGAGCAGTACTTC CASSLYNYEQYF
. TRBJ1-1 . TRBV30 TGTGCCTGGACTGGTAGAGGCACTGAAGCTTTCTTT CAWTGRGTEAFF
. TRBJ1-2 TRBD1 TRBV6-5 TGTGCCACCCGGGACAGGACCTATGGCTACACCTTC CATRDRTYGYTF
. TRBJ2-7 . TRBV5-1 TGCGCCAGCAGCTTGGAGGGGCTATCCTACGAGCAGTACTTC CASSLEGLSYEQYF
once TRBJ2-2 TRBD1 TRBV30 TGTGCCTGGAGTATGGGGACAGGGATCGCCGGGGAGCTGTTTTTT CAWSMGTGIAGELFF
once TRBJ1-2 . TRBV11-1 TGTGCCAGCAGCCCAAGACCGGACAGCACCTATGGCTACACCTTC CASSPRPDSTYGYTF
. TRBJ1-1 TRBD1 TRBV2 TGTGCCAGCTGGGGACAGGGAGGAACTGAAGCTTTCTTT CASWGQGGTEAFF
once TRBJ2-2 TRBD2 TRBV4-2 TGTGCCAGCAGCCAAACGGGACTAGCGGGAGACACCGGGGAGCTGTTTTTT CASSQTGLAGDTGELFF
. TRBJ2-3 . TRBV6-1 TGTGCCAGCAGTGCATTTAGGGGAACGGCTACGCAGTATTTT CASSAFRGTATQYF
. TRBJ2-7 TRBD2 TRBV27 TGTGCCAGCAGGCATAGGGAGAGCTCACTAGCGGGAGGACGCTCCTACGAGCAGTACTTC CASRHRESSLAGGRSYEQYF
. TRBJ2-2 TRBD2 TRBV2 TGTGCCAGCAGTGGTAGCGGGTCGAACACCGGGGAGCTGTTTTTT CASSGSGSNTGELFF
. TRBJ1-5 . TRBV15 TGTGCCACCAGCAGAGGGTCGGGCAGGGAAAATCAGCCCCAGCATTTT CATSRGSGRENQPQHF
. TRBJ2-1 . TRBV5-1 TGCGCCAGCAGCTTGACGGGAGGGGGCGATGAGCAGTTCTTC CASSLTGGGDEQFF
. TRBJ2-2 . TRBV20-1 TGCAGCGTACTTCACACCGGGGAGCTGTTTTTT CSVLHTGELFF